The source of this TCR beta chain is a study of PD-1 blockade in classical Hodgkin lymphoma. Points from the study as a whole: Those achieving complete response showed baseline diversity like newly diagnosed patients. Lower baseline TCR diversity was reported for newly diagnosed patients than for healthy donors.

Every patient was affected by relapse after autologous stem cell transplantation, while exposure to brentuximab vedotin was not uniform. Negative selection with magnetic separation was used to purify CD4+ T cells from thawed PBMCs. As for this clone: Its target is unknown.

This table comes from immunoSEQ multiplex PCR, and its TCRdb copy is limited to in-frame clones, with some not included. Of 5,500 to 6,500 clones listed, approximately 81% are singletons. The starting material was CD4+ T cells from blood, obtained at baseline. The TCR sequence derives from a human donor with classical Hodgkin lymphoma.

The CDR3 here is CAIGTSGTITDTQYF. The CDR3 DNA follows: TGTGCCATCGGGACTAGCGGGACAATCACAGATACGCAGTATTTT. The J gene is TRBJ2-3, the V gene TRBV10-3, with 13 nucleotides matching TRBD2. The CDR3 contains 15 residues. Germline V CDR1 and CDR2: ENHRY, SYGVKD. V lost 8 bases, J lost 2 bases, and 4 bases stayed unmatched.